This TCR beta chain was captured by sequencing in a study of cytomegalovirus exposure and HLA in healthy donors. Overall study context: Genotyping of under 500 donors showed that about 84% belonged to the Caucasian-associated ancestry cluster.

This CDR3 has 15 residues. V shed 4 bases and J 8 bases; nucleotides not matched to a gene: 7. Per germline, CDR1 SNHLY and CDR2 FYNNEI. The PCR was carried out with 60 Vbeta primers and 13 Jbeta primers. Clones were read by immunoSEQ multiplex PCR, and TCRdb kept only the in-frame ones, dropping some. The sample yields 250,000 or so clones, about 81% seen once. The TCR was taken from a woman aged 55-70 years in good health and CMV-seropositive. The sequencing sample was made of PBMCs. The V gene is TRBV2, the J gene TRBJ2-3, with TRBD2 matching 12 bases. The CDR3 is CASSGEGLAGSTQYF. In DNA, the CDR3 is TGTGCCAGCAGTGGAGAGGGACTAGCGGGTTCTACGCAGTATTTT.